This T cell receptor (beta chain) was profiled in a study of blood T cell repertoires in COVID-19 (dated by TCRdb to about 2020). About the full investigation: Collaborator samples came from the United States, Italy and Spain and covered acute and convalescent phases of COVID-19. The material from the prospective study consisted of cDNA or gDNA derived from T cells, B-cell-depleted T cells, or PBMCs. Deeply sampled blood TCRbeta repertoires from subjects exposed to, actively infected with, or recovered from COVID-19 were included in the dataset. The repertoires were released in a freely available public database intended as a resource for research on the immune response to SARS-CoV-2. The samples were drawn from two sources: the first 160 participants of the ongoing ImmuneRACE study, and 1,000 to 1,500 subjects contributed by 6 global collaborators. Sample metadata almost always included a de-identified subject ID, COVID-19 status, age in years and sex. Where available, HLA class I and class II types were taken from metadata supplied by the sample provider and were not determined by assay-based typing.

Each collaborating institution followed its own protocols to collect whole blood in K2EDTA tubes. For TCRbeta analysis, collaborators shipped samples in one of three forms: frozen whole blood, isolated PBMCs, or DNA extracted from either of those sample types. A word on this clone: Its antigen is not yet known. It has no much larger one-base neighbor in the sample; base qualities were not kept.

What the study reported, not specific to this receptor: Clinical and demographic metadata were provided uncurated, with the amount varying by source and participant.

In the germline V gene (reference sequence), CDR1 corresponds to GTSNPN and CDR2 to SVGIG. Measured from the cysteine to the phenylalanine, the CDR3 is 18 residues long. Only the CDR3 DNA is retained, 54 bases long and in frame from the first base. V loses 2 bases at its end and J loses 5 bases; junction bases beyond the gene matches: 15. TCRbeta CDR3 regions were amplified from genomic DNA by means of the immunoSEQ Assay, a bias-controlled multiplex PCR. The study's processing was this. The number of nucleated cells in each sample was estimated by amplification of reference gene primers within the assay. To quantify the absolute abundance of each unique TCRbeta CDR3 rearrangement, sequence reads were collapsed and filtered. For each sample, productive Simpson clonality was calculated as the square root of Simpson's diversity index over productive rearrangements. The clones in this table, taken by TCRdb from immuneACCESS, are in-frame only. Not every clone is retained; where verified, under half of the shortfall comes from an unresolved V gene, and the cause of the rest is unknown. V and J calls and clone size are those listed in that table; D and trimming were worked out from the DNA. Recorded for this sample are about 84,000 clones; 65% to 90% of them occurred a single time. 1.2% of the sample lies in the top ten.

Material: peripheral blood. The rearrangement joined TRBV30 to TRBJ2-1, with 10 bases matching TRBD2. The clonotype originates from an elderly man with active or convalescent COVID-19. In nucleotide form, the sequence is TGTGCCTGGAGTTCCCCAGTGCCCCTAGCGGGAGATAACAATGAGCAGTTCTTC. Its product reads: CAWSSPVPLAGDNNEQFF.